The 19 T cell receptor beta chains below all came from one sample that was sequenced in a study of blood T cell repertoires in COVID-19. Profiled with immunoSEQ multiplex PCR; TCRdb holds only in-frame clones, not every one. Of 200,000 to 300,000 clones listed, about 80% are singletons. Sequencing used peripheral blood. The source of these receptors is a woman over 75 with acute or convalescent COVID-19.

This clone was detected only a few times. The chain joins TRBV19 to TRBJ1-2; perhaps TRBD1 as D (6 bases). In germline, CDR1 is LNHDA, CDR2 SQIVND (reference sequence). V dropped 2 bases and J dropped 8 bases, with 15 bases sitting between them. CDR3 size: 14 residues. The CDR3 region is CASSITGIAGGYTF. The CDR3 DNA sequence: TGTGCCAGTAGTATAACAGGGATCGCTGGGGGCTACACCTTC.

V is TRBV5-1 and J is TRBJ2-2; the match to TRBD2 covers 11 bases. The CDR3 sequence is 15 residues long. V dropped 1 base and J dropped 6; count of bases not matched to a gene: 2. Germline V gene sequence: CDR1 SGHRS, CDR2 YFSETQ. The CDR3 loop is CASSLKLAGAGELFF. For the CDR3, the DNA is TGCGCCAGCAGCTTGAAACTAGCGGGAGCCGGGGAGCTGTTTTTT.

The V call is TRBV7-9, the J call TRBJ1-6, with D possibly matching TRBD1 (6 bases). Germline V gene sequence: CDR1 SEHNR, CDR2 FQNEAQ (reference sequence). V was shortened by 6 bases and J by 5 bases, with 11 bases between the two germline ends. This CDR3 region has 14 residues. The CDR3 DNA reads TGTGCCAGCAGTCGGACAGACAATAATTCACCCCTCCACTTT. Its protein product is CASSRTDNNSPLHF.

On this clone itself: Other DNA sequences within the sample encode an identical CDR3. The chain couples TRBV5-5 to TRBJ1-3; a weak D match, TRBD1 (6 bases). V lost 2 bases, J lost 1 base, and 7 bases lay in between. Germline V CDR1 and CDR2: SGHKS, YYEKEE (reference sequence). CDR3 length: 14 residues. The CDR3 protein is CASSLQGSGNTIYF. The CDR3 region has the DNA TGTGCCAGCAGCTTACAGGGTTCTGGAAACACCATATATTTT. The whole variable domain, filled in from reference TRBV5-5 and TRBJ1-3, reads DAGVTQSPTHLIKTRGQQVTLRCSPISGHKSVSWYQQVLGQGPQFIFQYYEKEERGRGNFPDRFSARQFPNYSSELNVNALLLGDSALYLCASSLQGSGNTIYFGEGSWLTVV.

The rearrangement links TRBV15 to TRBJ2-7, with D maybe TRBD2 (5 bases). CDR1 and CDR2 from the germline V gene are LNHNV and YYDKDF (reference sequence). V lost 5 bases and J 0 bases, leaving 11 bases between the germline ends. The CDR3 totals 14 residues. The CDR3 coding sequence is TGTGCCACCAGCTCCCAACGGGGCTCCTACGAGCAGTACTTC. Translated, it gives CATSSQRGSYEQYF.

V usage is TRBV6-5 and J usage is TRBJ1-5; 8 positions agree with TRBD1. Germline CDR1 reads MNHEY; CDR2 reads SVGAGI. V was pared by 8 bases and J by 7 bases, with 4 bases of the junction left unmatched. This CDR3 contains 12 residues. The DNA for the CDR3 is TGTGCCAGCGGACAGGGTGGACAGCCCCAGCATTTT. It translates to CASGQGGQPQHF.

V is TRBV7-9 and J is TRBJ2-7, with D possibly TRBD1 on 5 matching bases. Germline loops: CDR1 SEHNR, CDR2 FQNEAQ (reference sequence). This CDR3 region has 12 residues. Trimming stripped 2 bases from V and 7 bases from J, with 9 bases between. CDR3 sequence: CASSLSAGEQYF. The CDR3 DNA reads as TGTGCCAGCAGCTTATCCGCAGGGGAGCAGTACTTC.

The V call is TRBV5-1, the J call TRBJ2-3; D gene ambiguous. Germline CDR1 and CDR2: SGHRS and YFSETQ. The CDR3 spans 15 residues. The V and J ends lost 6 bases and 0 bases respectively, with 14 bases between them. The chain's CDR3 is CASIPSGLSTDTQYF. The CDR3 DNA sequence: TGCGCCAGCATCCCGAGTGGGCTTAGCACAGATACGCAGTATTTT.

V gene TRBV11-1 combines with J gene TRBJ1-1, with TRBD1 matching 7 bases. Germline trimming cut 2 bases from V and 7 bases from J; bases unmatched to any gene: 4. Germline values: CDR1 SGHAT, CDR2 FQDESV (reference sequence). The CDR3 loop spans 13 amino acids. CDR3 bases: TGTGCCAGCAGCTTAAGAACAGGGGTTGAAGCTTTCTTT. It specifies CASSLRTGVEAFF. Complete variable domain (other parts from reference TRBV11-1 and TRBJ1-1): EAEVAQSPRYKITEKSQAVAFWCDPISGHATLYWYRQILGQGPELLVQFQDESVVDDSQLPKDRFSAERLKGVDSTLKIQPAELGDSAMYLCASSLRTGVEAFFGQGTRLTVV.

Ten or more counts support this clone. The chain combines TRBV11-2 with TRBJ1-2; 7 bases map to TRBD1. The CDR3 contains 14 residues. V was pared by 5 bases and J by 8 bases, with 11 bases of the junction left unmatched. CDR1 is SGHAT, CDR2 FQNNGV, per germline. The CDR3 is CASSRGTAQMGYTF. The CDR3 DNA is TGTGCCAGCAGCCGCGGGACAGCCCAAATGGGCTACACCTTC.

This sequence joins TRBV7-2 and TRBJ2-1; the match to TRBD1 covers 7 bases. The junction had 9 bases not matched to a gene; V was cut back by 4 bases and J by 0 bases. The CDR3 loop spans 17 amino acids. The germline V gene has CDR1 SGHTA and CDR2 FQGNSA. Here the CDR3 reads CASSSKQGMVSYNEQFF. The CDR3 DNA reads as TGTGCCAGCAGCTCCAAACAGGGGATGGTCTCCTACAATGAGCAGTTCTTC.

The rearrangement uses TRBV3-1 (or the pseudogene TRBV3-2) and TRBJ1-6; no clear D. The CDR3 is made up of 12 amino acids. Germline CDR1 and CDR2: LGHDT and YNNKEL (reference sequence). The ends were cut back, 4 bases at V and 7 bases at J, with 5 bases in the middle. CDR3 protein: CASSPLNSPLHF. CDR3 nucleotide sequence: TGTGCCAGCAGCCCCCTCAATTCACCCCTCCACTTT.

The chain combines TRBV29-1 with TRBJ2-1; 8 bases fit TRBD2. Germline loops: CDR1 SQVTM, CDR2 ANQGSEA. V gave up 7 bases and J gave up 3 bases; unmatched junction bases: 5. The CDR3 runs to 13 residues. CDR3 residues: CSAGLADYNEQFF. As DNA, the CDR3 is TGCAGCGCTGGACTAGCCGACTACAATGAGCAGTTCTTC.

This clone has only a few counts. The chain links TRBV2 to TRBJ1-6, with 9 positions matching TRBD1. V shed 6 bases, J shed 7 bases, and the junction held 7 bases outside the gene matches. The CDR3 runs to 15 residues. Germline V CDR1 and CDR2: SNHLY, FYNNEI. The CDR3 bases are TGTGCCAGCAGAGGGACAGGGTCTTACAATTCACCCCTCCACTTT. Its protein is CASRGTGSYNSPLHF.

The J gene is TRBJ1-5, the V gene TRBV18; D is ambiguous. V gave up 3 bases and J gave up 3 bases, with 9 bases separating them. This CDR3 has 14 amino acids. Germline V gene data show CDR1 as KGHSH and CDR2 as LQKENI. The CDR3 region is CASSPNTANQPQHF. The CDR3 DNA reads TGTGCCAGCTCACCGAACACAGCCAATCAGCCCCAGCATTTT.

This chain connects TRBV5-1 to TRBJ2-1, with 10 bases matching TRBD2. Trimming removed 0 bases from V and 4 bases from J; junction bases left unmatched: 4. Germline V gene lookup returns CDR1 SGHRS and CDR2 YFSETQ. This CDR3 is 16 amino acids long. The CDR3 DNA is TGCGCCAGCAGCTTGGCGCCTAGCGGGGGATACAATGAGCAGTTCTTC. It encodes CASSLAPSGGYNEQFF.

The chain carries TRBV3-1 (or the pseudogene TRBV3-2) and TRBJ1-1; no reliable D call. V gave up 1 base and J gave up 1 base, with 13 bases separating them. This CDR3 region has 16 residues. Germline V gives CDR1 LGHDT, CDR2 YNNKEL (reference sequence). The CDR3 loop is CASSQGLVVGNTEAFF. The DNA of the CDR3 is TGTGCCAGCAGCCAAGGGTTAGTGGTCGGGAACACTGAAGCTTTCTTT.

V gene TRBV7-2 combines with J gene TRBJ2-3; D may be TRBD2 (6 bases). V shed 1 base and J shed 5 bases, with 16 bases lying between them. Germline values: CDR1 SGHTA, CDR2 FQGNSA. The CDR3 covers 16 residues. The CDR3, as DNA: TGTGCCAGCAGCTTAGTTCCTAGCTGGGGGGAAGATACGCAGTATTTT. Protein product: CASSLVPSWGEDTQYF. The whole variable domain, remainder taken from reference TRBV7-2 and TRBJ2-3, is GAGVSQSPSNKVTEKGKDVELRCDPISGHTALYWYRQSLGQGLEFLIYFQGNSAPDKSGLPSDRFSAERTGGSVSTLTIQRTQQEDSAVYLCASSLVPSWGEDTQYFGPGTRLTVL.

The chain joins TRBV30 to TRBJ2-7; TRBD2 matches at 8 bases. The CDR3 has 13 amino acids. Unmatched junction bases numbered 3, after V lost 1 base and J lost 4 bases. The germline gives CDR1 GTSNPN, CDR2 SVGIG (reference sequence). CDR3 DNA: TGTGCCTGGAGTGGGAGCGGGAGATACGAGCAGTACTTC. It specifies CAWSGSGRYEQYF.